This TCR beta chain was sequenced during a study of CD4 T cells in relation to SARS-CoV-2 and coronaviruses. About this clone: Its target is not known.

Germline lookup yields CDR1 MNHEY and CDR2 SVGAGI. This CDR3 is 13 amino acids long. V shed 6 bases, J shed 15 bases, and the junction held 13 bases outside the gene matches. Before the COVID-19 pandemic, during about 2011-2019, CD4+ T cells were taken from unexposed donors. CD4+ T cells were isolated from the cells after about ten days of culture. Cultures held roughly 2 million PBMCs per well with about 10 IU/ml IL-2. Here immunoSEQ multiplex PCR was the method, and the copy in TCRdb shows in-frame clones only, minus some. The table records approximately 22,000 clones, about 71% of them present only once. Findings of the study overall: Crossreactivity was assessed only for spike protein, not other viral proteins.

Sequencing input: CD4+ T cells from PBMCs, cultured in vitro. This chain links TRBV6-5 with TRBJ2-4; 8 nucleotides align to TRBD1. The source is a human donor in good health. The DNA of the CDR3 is TGTGCCAGCAGCTCCTTGACAGGGGTCTCCCCGTACTTC. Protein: CASSSLTGVSPYF.